The TCR beta chain under discussion was sequenced for a study of immune aging and cytomegalovirus after organ transplant (dated by TCRdb to the early 2020s). Turning to the overall study: Three-drug immunosuppression with prednisone, tacrolimus, and mycophenolate was given to all transplant recipients.

The CDR3 numbers 15 residues from cysteine through phenylalanine. Kept here is only the CDR3 DNA, which spans 45 bases and is read in frame from base 1. The germline V gene provides CDR1 SNHLY and CDR2 FYNNEI. V has 6 bases trimmed and J has 4 bases trimmed; junction bases matching no gene number 9. Library prep was done by single-cell sequencing. Instrument used: Illumina NovaSeq 6000. The BD Rhapsody Targeted mRNA and AbSeq Reagent Kit, in a microwell format, was used for cell capture and library preparation. The libraries included TCR, sample tags, AbSeq, and targeted mRNA drawn from the Human T-Cell Expression Panel together with custom TOX and TOX2 primers. Libraries were sequenced on an Illumina NovaSeq. Processing in the source paper ran as follows. The analysis covered 10468 cells in total, of which fewer than 8,500 were CD8 T cells and 4494 were CD8 T cells with an identifiable TCR CDR3. The BD Rhapsody Targeted Analysis Pipeline, including V(D)J processing, was run on the Seven Bridges Genomics platform to process the raw data. SeqGeq 1.6.0 was used for quality control, Sample Tag demultiplexing with Lex-BDSMK, clone identification with VDJ Explorer, and Seurat clustering. A clone was considered non-expanded if it made up <1% of CD8 T cells, and considered a clonal expansion if it made up >2.5% of the sample. TCRdb itself trimmed the public reads at Q25 with fastp, ran MiXCR and retained productive beta chains. Each entry is one CDR3 protein sequence, shown with its most common DNA and genes. The V and J calls and clone size come from TCRdb's table, not from the authors' own analysis. Counted in this sample were tens of thousands of distinct CDR3 sequences; 35% to 40% of them appeared once. Under 30% of the sample is taken by the ten largest.

The time point tag for this specimen amounts to: five sample-tagged time points from pre-transplant (day -1) to day 368 post-transplant, pooled. Thawed PBMC were stimulated for around 13 hours with a CMV IE-1 overlapping peptide library without transport inhibitors. After thawing, cells rested overnight before stimulation in R10 medium with CD28/CD49d costimulation. The IE-1 peptide library was composed of 15-amino-acid peptides with overlaps of 11 amino acids. Each time point was barcoded using BD Single-Cell Multiplexing Kit Sample Tags, after which the barcoded samples were pooled and stained with oligo-conjugated anti-CD45RA plus sorting antibodies. A BD FACSAria III was used to sort CMV-responsive CD8+CD137+ and CD4+CD154+ T cells at 4-way purity. Blood samples were drawn into EDTA vacutainers and processed by Ficoll gradient within 1-24 hours. This clonotype was seen at least ten times. Its antigen target is currently unknown. No qualities accompany the bases; no much larger clone lies one base away.

Summary of the overall study and its limitations: Because CD57 was not measured in the sequencing data, a conservative gene-based aging definition was used instead. Aged-phenotype cells increased post-transplant regardless of clone size, earlier in large clones (days 200-264) than small clones, following viremia. Large clones contained a bigger proportion of TEMRA cells, and over time the seven largest clones (fewer than 2,000 cells) picked up aged and TEMRA cells and lost TCM cells.

The specimen was CMV peptide-activated CD4+ and CD8+ T cells sorted from blood, collected at five time points, pooled. The meaning of the sample's cell subset or site label: sorted CD8+CD137+ and CD4+CD154+ T cells after about 11 h CMV IE-1 peptide stimulation. The V and J genes are TRBV2 and TRBJ1-3, and 7 bases in between align with TRBD1. This sequence was found in a female donor who had a heart transplant and CMV viremia. The CDR3 protein sequence reads: CASRPDRVVGNTIYF. In nucleotide form, the sequence is TGTGCCAGCAGACCCGACAGGGTAGTAGGAAACACCATATATTTT.